Following are 29 T cell receptor beta chains from one sample sequenced in a study of radiation and T cells in renal cell carcinoma. This sample's time point: baseline pretreatment blood. Documented treatment: 15 Gy SBRT to primary tumor, nephrectomy 4 weeks later. Produced via immunoSEQ multiplex PCR; TCRdb's table is partial and in-frame only. The sample holds more than 140,000 clones; approximately 87% are singletons and the top ten take roughly a quarter. This specimen consisted of blood, obtained from a patient whose treatment included radiotherapy and nephrectomy. These receptors were taken from a woman aged 45 to 65 with renal cell carcinoma.

The gene calls are TRBV10-3 and TRBJ1-2; D is ambiguous. This CDR3 contains 16 residues. CDR1 and CDR2 (germline): ENHRY, SYGVKD. Trimming left V 0 bases short and J 3 bases short, with 14 bases between. The CDR3 reads CAISESPTASYYGYTF. In DNA form, the CDR3 reads TGTGCCATCAGTGAGTCGCCAACAGCTTCCTACTATGGCTACACCTTC.

The chain uses TRBV10-3 and TRBJ1-2; unclear D gene. This CDR3 is 13 amino acids long. CDR1 and CDR2 from the germline V gene are ENHRY and SYGVKD. Trimming left V 10 bases short and J 2 bases short, with 14 bases between. The CDR3 loop is CATKEVSNYGYTF. Here the CDR3 DNA reads TGTGCCACCAAAGAGGTGTCAAACTATGGCTACACCTTC.

The chain couples TRBV7-2 to TRBJ2-6; D unclear. The CDR3 spans 16 residues. Germline V CDR1 and CDR2: SGHTA, FQGNSA. The germline V and J ends were trimmed by 2 bases and 4 bases, with 12 bases remaining between them. The CDR3 nucleotides are TGTGCCAGCAGCTTACTTTCAGGAAACGGGGCCAACGTCCTGACTTTC. Residues: CASSLLSGNGANVLTF.

This clone was observed a single time. The CDR3 DNA reads TGTGCCAGCACCAAGACAGGGGGATCCTACGAGCAGTACTTC. Protein product: CASTKTGGSYEQYF. The chain has TRBV6-5 and TRBJ2-7, with TRBD1 matching 9 bases. The trim removed 7 bases at V and 1 base at J, leaving 5 bases unmatched. This CDR3 spans 14 amino acids. Germline lookup yields CDR1 MNHEY and CDR2 SVGAGI.

As concerns this clone: Other DNA sequences in this specimen translate into the identical CDR3. The gene calls are TRBV29-1 and TRBJ1-4; D may be TRBD1 (5 bases). Germline-derived CDR1 and CDR2 are SQVTM and ANQGSEA. CDR3 size: 14 residues. Trimming took 7 bases from V and 8 from J, leaving 20 bases between them. CDR3 DNA: TGCAGCGCTCCGTTGGGGGGTGAGAGCGAAAAACTGTTTTTT. It codes for CSAPLGGESEKLFF.

CDR3 bases: TGTGCCTGGAGTGGCAGAAACAATCAGCCCCAGCATTTT. Translated: CAWSGRNNQPQHF. The J gene is TRBJ1-5, the V gene TRBV30; unclear D gene. V gave up 1 base and J gave up 3 bases, with 7 bases separating them. The length of the CDR3 is 13 residues. CDR1 is GTSNPN and CDR2 is SVGIG in the germline V gene (reference sequence). Together with reference TRBV30 and TRBJ1-5, the CDR3 gives the full variable domain: SQTIHQWPATLVQPVGSPLSLECTVEGTSNPNLYWYRQAAGRGLQLLFYSVGIGQISSEVPQNLSASRPQDRQFILSSKKLLLSDSGFYLCAWSGRNNQPQHFGDGTRLSIL.

V is TRBV28 and J is TRBJ1-5; possible D gene TRBD1, 6 bases. Trimming left V 5 bases short and J 2 bases short, with 16 bases between. The germline gives CDR1 MDHEN, CDR2 SYDVKM. The CDR3 runs to 16 residues. The DNA for the CDR3 is TGTGCCAGCAGTAGAAAAGGGGGGAATGGCAATCAGCCCCAGCATTTT. Translated, it gives CASSRKGGNGNQPQHF.

The chain recombines TRBV5-6 with TRBJ1-4, with D unclear. Germline V gives CDR1 SGHDT, CDR2 YYEEEE. V was shortened by 4 bases and J by 7 bases, with 14 bases between the two germline ends. The CDR3 is 14 residues long. Here the CDR3 reads CASSPAGGIEKLFF. The CDR3 DNA follows: TGTGCCAGCAGCCCCGCGGGAGGCATTGAAAAACTGTTTTTT.

The V and J genes are TRBV5-1 and TRBJ1-5; D is unresolved. Trimming removed 4 bases from V and 9 bases from J, with 29 bases in between. Germline assignment: CDR1 SGHRS and CDR2 YFSETQ. The CDR3 runs 18 residues. The CDR3 DNA follows: TGCGCCAGCAGCCAAAAACACAAGCGGACCCGGGGAGGATGGCCCCAGCATTTT. It translates to CASSQKHKRTRGGWPQHF. Together with reference TRBV5-1 and TRBJ1-5, the CDR3 gives the full variable domain: KAGVTQTPRYLIKTRGQQVTLSCSPISGHRSVSWYQQTPGQGLQFLFEYFSETQRNKGNFPGRFSGRQFSNSRSEMNVSTLELGDSALYLCASSQKHKRTRGGWPQHFGDGTRLSIL.

This sequence joins TRBV7-2 and TRBJ1-2; no clear D gene. V lost 1 base and J 8 bases, leaving 11 bases between the germline ends. CDR1 and CDR2 from the germline V gene are SGHTA and FQGNSA. The CDR3 has 13 residues. The CDR3 nucleotides are TGTGCCAGCAGCTTAGGGCAGCCCTACGGCTACACCTTC. Translating it yields CASSLGQPYGYTF.

The V and J genes are TRBV25-1 and TRBJ1-1; D possibly corresponds to TRBD1 (5 bases). The CDR3 has 14 amino acids. The V gene's germline CDR1 is MGHDK and CDR2 SYGVNS. Trimming shortened V by 4 bases and J by 10 bases, and 19 bases separated the two germline ends. The CDR3 nucleotides are TGTGCCAGCAGTGTGCCGGGGGAATGGAGTTTAGCTTTCTTT. Amino acids: CASSVPGEWSLAFF.

The chain recombines TRBV7-2 with TRBJ2-7; a weak D match, TRBD1 (6 bases). The CDR3 contains 14 residues. The ends were cut back, 0 bases at V and 2 bases at J, with 8 bases in the middle. The V gene's germline CDR1 is SGHTA and CDR2 FQGNSA. CDR3: CASSLAQGTYEQYF. The CDR3 region has the DNA TGTGCCAGCAGCTTAGCTCAGGGGACCTACGAGCAGTACTTC. Full variable domain (missing parts from reference TRBV7-2 and TRBJ2-7): GAGVSQSPSNKVTEKGKDVELRCDPISGHTALYWYRQSLGQGLEFLIYFQGNSAPDKSGLPSDRFSAERTGGSVSTLTIQRTQQEDSAVYLCASSLAQGTYEQYFGPGTRLTVT.

This chain links TRBV28 with TRBJ1-1, with 7 bases lining up with TRBD1. This CDR3 is built from 16 residues. Trimming took 3 bases from V and 4 from J; bases not matched to a gene: 11. The V gene's germline CDR1 is MDHEN and CDR2 SYDVKM. CDR3 loop: CASSFSRGYPGTEAFF. Written as DNA, the CDR3 is TGTGCCAGCAGTTTTTCCAGGGGGTATCCTGGCACTGAAGCTTTCTTT.

The chain joins TRBV2 to TRBJ2-6; 7 bases fit TRBD1. J gave up 3 bases and V 2 bases, and 7 bases lay outside the gene matches. This CDR3 has 17 amino acids. Per germline, CDR1 SNHLY and CDR2 FYNNEI. CDR3 DNA sequence: TGTGCCAGCAGTGAATGGGGAACAGGGGTTGGGGCCAACGTCCTGACTTTC. It translates to CASSEWGTGVGANVLTF.

The CDR3 region is CASSLDGGEGARAFF. As DNA, the CDR3 is TGTGCCAGCAGCTTAGACGGGGGCGAGGGGGCAAGAGCTTTCTTT. This sequence joins TRBV7-2 and TRBJ1-1, with 7 bases aligning to TRBD1. The CDR3 covers 15 residues. With V trimmed by 1 base and J by 10 bases, 12 bases remained unmatched. The V gene's germline CDR1 is SGHTA and CDR2 FQGNSA.

This sequence joins TRBV10-2 and TRBJ1-5; the D is unclear. Germline lookup yields CDR1 WSHSY and CDR2 SAAADI. V lost 0 bases, J lost 7 bases, and 10 bases lay in between. The CDR3 totals 14 residues. The CDR3 coding sequence is TGCGCCAGCAGTGAGTCGGGAAGGCTACAGCCCCAGCATTTT. Protein: CASSESGRLQPQHF.

The V and J genes are TRBV15 and TRBJ1-1; no clear D gene. V was cut by 3 bases and J by 6 bases, with 8 bases left in between. The CDR3 extends over 12 amino acids. Germline V gives CDR1 LNHNV, CDR2 YYDKDF (reference sequence). In nucleotides, the CDR3 is TGTGCCACCAGCAGTTCTACCTCTGAAGCTTTCTTT. Translating it yields CATSSSTSEAFF. Together with reference TRBV15 and TRBJ1-1, the CDR3 gives the full variable domain: DAMVIQNPRYQVTQFGKPVTLSCSQTLNHNVMYWYQQKSSQAPKLLFHYYDKDFNNEADTPDNFQSRRPNTSFCFLDIRSPGLGDTAMYLCATSSSTSEAFFGQGTRLTVV.

In its sample, this clone was seen a few times. The chain has TRBV13 and TRBJ1-1; the D gene is possibly TRBD1 (5 bases). Germline-derived CDR1 and CDR2 are PRHDT and FYEKMQ (reference sequence). Trimming cost V 5 bases and J 2 bases, with 15 bases left between them. This CDR3 spans 15 amino acids. CDR3 DNA sequence: TGTGCCAGCAGCCCGCGGGACGGAGGTAACACTGAAGCTTTCTTT. Translating gives CASSPRDGGNTEAFF.

This chain connects TRBV6-1 to TRBJ1-6, with no clear D. Germline V gene data show CDR1 as MNHNS and CDR2 as SASEGT. The ends were cut back, 1 base at V and 7 bases at J, with 14 bases in the middle. This CDR3 is 16 amino acids long. The CDR3 region is CASSEVGWRENSPLHF. The CDR3 bases are TGTGCCAGCAGTGAAGTAGGGTGGAGGGAGAATTCACCCCTCCACTTT.

This clone was picked up a small number of times. The chain is built from TRBV2 and TRBJ1-2; tentatively, D is TRBD1 (5 bases). This CDR3 spans 13 amino acids. V was pared by 6 bases and J by 1 base, with 9 bases between. Germline V lookup: CDR1 SNHLY, CDR2 FYNNEI. This CDR3 is CASSTGDNYGYTF. The CDR3 bases are TGTGCCAGCAGCACAGGAGATAACTATGGCTACACCTTC.

The rearrangement uses TRBV7-2 and TRBJ2-7; 9 bases fit TRBD1. The germline V gene encodes CDR1 SGHTA and CDR2 FQGNSA. Trimming cost V 7 bases and J 2 bases; bases outside gene matches: 9. The CDR3 extends over 15 amino acids. The CDR3 DNA reads TGTGCCAGCACCCTGGACAGGGGACAACCCTACGAGCAGTACTTC. Its protein is CASTLDRGQPYEQYF.

This clone is a singleton in its sample. The CDR3 DNA follows: TGTGCCAGTAGTAAGGGGACCTTCGGACAGCCCCAGCATTTT. Its protein is CASSKGTFGQPQHF. This chain connects TRBV19 to TRBJ1-5, with D tentatively TRBD1 (5 bases). Trimming removed 4 bases from V and 7 bases from J, with 14 bases in between. The germline gives CDR1 LNHDA, CDR2 SQIVND (reference sequence). The CDR3 contains 14 residues. Combining the CDR3 with reference TRBV19 and TRBJ1-5 gives the whole variable domain DGGITQSPKYLFRKEGQNVTLSCEQNLNHDAMYWYRQDPGQGLRLIYYSQIVNDFQKGDIAEGYSVSREKKESFPLTVTSAQKNPTAFYLCASSKGTFGQPQHFGDGTRLSIL.

This chain links TRBV7-2 with TRBJ2-1; 10 bases match TRBD2. Germline V gene lookup returns CDR1 SGHTA and CDR2 FQGNSA. This CDR3 has 16 residues. The junction had 10 bases not matched to a gene; V was cut back by 7 bases and J by 4 bases. The CDR3 DNA follows: TGTGCCAGCACCAAAAACCCTAGCGGGGGATACAATGAGCAGTTCTTC. Its protein is CASTKNPSGGYNEQFF.

With regard to this clone: Compared with germline, one end of the junction differs, possibly owing to a read error. The gene calls are TRBV28 and TRBJ2-7; D is perhaps TRBD1 (5 bases). The CDR3 spans 12 residues. Germline assignment: CDR1 MDHEN and CDR2 SYDVKM. The chain's CDR3 is CASSTKQEPNHF. The DNA for the CDR3 is TGTGCCAGCAGTACCAAACAGGAGCCTAATCACTTC.

The V call is TRBV30, the J call TRBJ1-5; D gene ambiguous. This CDR3 has 13 residues. Germline V gene data show CDR1 as GTSNPN and CDR2 as SVGIG (reference sequence). The V gene lost 2 bases and the J gene lost 9 bases, with 14 bases spanning the gap. In DNA, the CDR3 is TGTGCCTGGAGTTCGGGAACTACGCTGCCCCAGCATTTT. Amino acids: CAWSSGTTLPQHF.

The rearrangement joins TRBV28 to TRBJ1-1; a weak D match, TRBD1 (5 bases). Germline V gene sequence: CDR1 MDHEN, CDR2 SYDVKM. Deletions cut 10 bases from V and 0 bases from J, with 15 bases between. The CDR3 runs to 14 residues. CDR3 amino acids: CATHLDSMNTEAFF. CDR3 in DNA: TGTGCCACCCATCTTGACAGCATGAACACTGAAGCTTTCTTT.

This clone was seen just once. The chain has TRBV10-2 and TRBJ2-7; 12 nucleotides align to TRBD2. This CDR3 comprises 14 residues. CDR1 is WSHSY and CDR2 is SAAADI in the germline V gene. Unmatched junction bases numbered 5, after V lost 11 bases and J lost 0 bases. In DNA form, the CDR3 reads TGCGCCGGGGGACTAGCGGGCTTCTCCTACGAGCAGTACTTC. Translating gives CAGGLAGFSYEQYF.

V is TRBV2 and J is TRBJ2-6; 7 nucleotides agree with TRBD1. The CDR3 has 17 amino acids. The germline V gene encodes CDR1 SNHLY and CDR2 FYNNEI. Losses at the gene ends were 7 bases for V and 5 bases for J; bases not matched to a gene: 14. CDR3: CASTRGGQALRANVLTF. For the CDR3, the DNA is TGTGCCAGCACCCGAGGTGGACAGGCCTTGCGGGCCAACGTCCTGACTTTC.

J is TRBJ1-1 and V is TRBV5-1; no clear D gene. This CDR3 is 14 amino acids long. Germline loops: CDR1 SGHRS, CDR2 YFSETQ. V lost 5 bases, J lost 0 bases, and 11 bases lay in between. CDR3 amino acids: CASRSLGVNTEAFF. CDR3 nucleotide sequence: TGCGCCAGCAGGTCATTAGGCGTGAACACTGAAGCTTTCTTT.